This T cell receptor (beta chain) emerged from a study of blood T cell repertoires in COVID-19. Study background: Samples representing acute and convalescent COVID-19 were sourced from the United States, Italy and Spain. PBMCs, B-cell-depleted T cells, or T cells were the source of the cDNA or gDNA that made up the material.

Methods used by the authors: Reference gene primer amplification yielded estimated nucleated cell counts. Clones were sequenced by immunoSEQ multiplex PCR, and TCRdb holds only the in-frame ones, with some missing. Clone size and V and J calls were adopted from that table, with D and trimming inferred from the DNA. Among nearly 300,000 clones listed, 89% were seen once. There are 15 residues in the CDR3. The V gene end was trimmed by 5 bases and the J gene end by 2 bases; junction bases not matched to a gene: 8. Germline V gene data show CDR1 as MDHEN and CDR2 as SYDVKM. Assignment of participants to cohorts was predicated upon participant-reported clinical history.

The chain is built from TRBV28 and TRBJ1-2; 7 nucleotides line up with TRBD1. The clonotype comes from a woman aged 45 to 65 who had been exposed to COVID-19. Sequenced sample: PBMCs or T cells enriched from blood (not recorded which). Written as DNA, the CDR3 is TGTGCCAGCAGTCCCTACCCGACAGGGAACTATGGCTACACCTTC. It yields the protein CASSPYPTGNYGYTF.